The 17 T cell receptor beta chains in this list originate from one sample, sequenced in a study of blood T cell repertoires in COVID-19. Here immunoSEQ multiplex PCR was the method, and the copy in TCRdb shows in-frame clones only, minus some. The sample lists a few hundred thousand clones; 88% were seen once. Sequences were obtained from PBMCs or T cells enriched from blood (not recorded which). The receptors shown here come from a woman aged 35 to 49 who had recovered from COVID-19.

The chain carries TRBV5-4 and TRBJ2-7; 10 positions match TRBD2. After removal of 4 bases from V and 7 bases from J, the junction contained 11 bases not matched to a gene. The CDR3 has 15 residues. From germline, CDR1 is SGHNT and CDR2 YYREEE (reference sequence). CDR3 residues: CASSLSGRTSQEQYF. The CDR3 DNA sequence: TGTGCCAGCAGCCTTAGCGGGAGGACATCTCAAGAGCAGTACTTC. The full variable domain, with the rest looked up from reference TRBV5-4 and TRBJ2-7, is ETGVTQSPTHLIKTRGQQVTLRCSSQSGHNTVSWYQQALGQGPQFIFQYYREEENGRGNFPPRFSGLQFPNYSSELNVNALELDDSALYLCASSLSGRTSQEQYFGPGTRLTVT.

CDR3 DNA: TGTGCCAGCAGCGTAGCCCTTAGTCTCAATGAGCAGTTCTTC. Translation: CASSVALSLNEQFF. This sequence joins TRBV9 and TRBJ2-1, with D unresolved. This CDR3 region has 14 residues. CDR1 is SGDLS, CDR2 YYNGEE, per germline. Trimming removed 0 bases from V and 6 bases from J, with 10 bases in between.

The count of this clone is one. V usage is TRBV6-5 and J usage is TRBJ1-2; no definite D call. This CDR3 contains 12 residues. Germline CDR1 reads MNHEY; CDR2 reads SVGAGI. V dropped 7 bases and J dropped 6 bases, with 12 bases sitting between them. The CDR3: CASITAVDGYTF. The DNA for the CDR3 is TGTGCCAGCATCACCGCAGTTGATGGCTACACCTTC.

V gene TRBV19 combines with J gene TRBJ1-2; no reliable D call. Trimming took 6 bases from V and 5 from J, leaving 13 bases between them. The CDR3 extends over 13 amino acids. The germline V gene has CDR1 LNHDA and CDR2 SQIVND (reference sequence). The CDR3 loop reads CASRSSPLYGYTF. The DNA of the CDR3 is TGTGCCAGTAGGTCTTCTCCGCTATATGGCTACACCTTC.

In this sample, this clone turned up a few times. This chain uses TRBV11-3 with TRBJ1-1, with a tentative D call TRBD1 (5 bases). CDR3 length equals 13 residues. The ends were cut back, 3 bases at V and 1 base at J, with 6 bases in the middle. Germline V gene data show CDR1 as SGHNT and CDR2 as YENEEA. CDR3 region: CASSLGPNTEAFF. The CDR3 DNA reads TGTGCCAGCAGCTTGGGGCCGAACACTGAAGCTTTCTTT.

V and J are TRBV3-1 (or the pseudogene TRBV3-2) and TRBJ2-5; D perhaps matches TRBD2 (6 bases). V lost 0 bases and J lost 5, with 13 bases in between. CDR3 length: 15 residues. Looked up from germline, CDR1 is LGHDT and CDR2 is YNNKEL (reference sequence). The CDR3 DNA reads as TGTGCCAGCAGCCAAGATCCGAGACGGGAGGAGACCCAGTACTTC. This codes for CASSQDPRREETQYF.

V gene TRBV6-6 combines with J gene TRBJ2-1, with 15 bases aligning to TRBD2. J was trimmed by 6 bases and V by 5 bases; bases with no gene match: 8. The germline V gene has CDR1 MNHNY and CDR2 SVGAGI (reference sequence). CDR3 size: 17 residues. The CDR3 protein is CASSRRPGLAGGNEQFF. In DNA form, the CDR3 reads TGTGCCAGCAGTCGCCGACCGGGACTAGCGGGAGGCAATGAGCAGTTCTTC.

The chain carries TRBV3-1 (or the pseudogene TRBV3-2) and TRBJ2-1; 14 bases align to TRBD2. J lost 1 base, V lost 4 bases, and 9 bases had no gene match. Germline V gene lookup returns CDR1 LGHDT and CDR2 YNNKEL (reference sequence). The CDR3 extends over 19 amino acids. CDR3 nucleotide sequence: TGTGCCAGCAGCCTCGGGGGACTAGCGGGAGTCTATTCCTACAATGAGCAGTTCTTC. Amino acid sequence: CASSLGGLAGVYSYNEQFF.

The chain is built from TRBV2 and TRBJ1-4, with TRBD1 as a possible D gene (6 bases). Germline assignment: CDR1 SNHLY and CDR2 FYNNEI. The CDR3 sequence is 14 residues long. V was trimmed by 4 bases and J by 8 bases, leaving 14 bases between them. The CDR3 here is CASSGVGGGEKLFF. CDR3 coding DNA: TGTGCCAGCAGTGGAGTTGGGGGCGGCGAAAAACTGTTTTTT.

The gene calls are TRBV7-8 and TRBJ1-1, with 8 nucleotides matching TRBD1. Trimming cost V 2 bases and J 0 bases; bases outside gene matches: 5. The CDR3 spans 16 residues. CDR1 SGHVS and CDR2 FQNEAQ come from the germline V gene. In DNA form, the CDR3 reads TGTGCCAGCAGCTTACAGGGGGCCCGCATGAACACTGAAGCTTTCTTT. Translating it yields CASSLQGARMNTEAFF.

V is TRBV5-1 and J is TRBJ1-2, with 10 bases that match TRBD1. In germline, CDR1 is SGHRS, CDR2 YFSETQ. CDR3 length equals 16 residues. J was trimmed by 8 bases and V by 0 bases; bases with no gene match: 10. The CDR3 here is CASSLAPIDRGQGYTF. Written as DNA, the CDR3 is TGCGCCAGCAGCTTGGCCCCGATAGACAGGGGGCAAGGCTACACCTTC.

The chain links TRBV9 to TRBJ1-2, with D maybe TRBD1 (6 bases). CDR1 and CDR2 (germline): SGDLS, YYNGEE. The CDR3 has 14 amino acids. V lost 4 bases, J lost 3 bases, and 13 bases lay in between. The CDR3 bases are TGTGCCAGCAGCCCCCGGGACACCTACTATGGCTACACCTTC. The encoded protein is CASSPRDTYYGYTF.

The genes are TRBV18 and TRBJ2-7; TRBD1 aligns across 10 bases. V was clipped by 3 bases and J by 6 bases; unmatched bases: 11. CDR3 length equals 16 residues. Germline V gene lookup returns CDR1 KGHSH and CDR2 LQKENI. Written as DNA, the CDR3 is TGTGCCAGCTCACCCTTACCCGGGACAGGGGTTTCCGAGCAGTACTTC. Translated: CASSPLPGTGVSEQYF.

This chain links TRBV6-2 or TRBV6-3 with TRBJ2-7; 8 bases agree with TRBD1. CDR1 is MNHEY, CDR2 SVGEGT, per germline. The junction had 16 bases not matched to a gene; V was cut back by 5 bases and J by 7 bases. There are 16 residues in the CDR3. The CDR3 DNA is TGTGCCAGCAGTACTCAGGACGGACAGGGACCTCCAGAGCAGTACTTC. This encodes CASSTQDGQGPPEQYF.

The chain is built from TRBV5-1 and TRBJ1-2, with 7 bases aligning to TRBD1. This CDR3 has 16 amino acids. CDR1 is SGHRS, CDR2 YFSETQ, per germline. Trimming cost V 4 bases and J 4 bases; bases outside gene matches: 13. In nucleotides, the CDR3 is TGCGCCAGCAGCGTCGGTACAGGGGCTCGAGGCTATGGCTACACCTTC. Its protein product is CASSVGTGARGYGYTF.

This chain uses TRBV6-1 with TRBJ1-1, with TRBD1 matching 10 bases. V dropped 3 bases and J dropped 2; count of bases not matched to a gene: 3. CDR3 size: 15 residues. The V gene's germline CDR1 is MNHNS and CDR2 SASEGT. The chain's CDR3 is CASSDTTGGNTEAFF. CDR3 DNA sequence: TGTGCCAGCAGTGACACGACAGGGGGCAACACTGAAGCTTTCTTT.

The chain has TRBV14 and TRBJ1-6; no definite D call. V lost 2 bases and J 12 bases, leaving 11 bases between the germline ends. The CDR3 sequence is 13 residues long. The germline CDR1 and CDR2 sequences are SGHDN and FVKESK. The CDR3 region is CASSQTDPLPLHF. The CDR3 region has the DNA TGTGCCAGCAGCCAAACAGACCCCCTACCCCTCCACTTT.